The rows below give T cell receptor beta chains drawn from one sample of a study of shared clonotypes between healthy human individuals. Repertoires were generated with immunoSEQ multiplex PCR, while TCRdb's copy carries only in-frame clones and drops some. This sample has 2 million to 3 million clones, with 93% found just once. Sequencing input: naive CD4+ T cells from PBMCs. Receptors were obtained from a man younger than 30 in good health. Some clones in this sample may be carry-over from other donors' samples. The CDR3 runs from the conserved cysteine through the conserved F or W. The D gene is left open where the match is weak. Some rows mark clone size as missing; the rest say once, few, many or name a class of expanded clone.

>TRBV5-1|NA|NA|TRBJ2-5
CASSLTTFDEETQYF
TGCGCCAGCAGCTTGACAACATTTGACGAAGAGACCCAGTACTTC
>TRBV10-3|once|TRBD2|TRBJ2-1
CASQTGLAGNEQFF
TGTGCCTCTCAAACGGGACTAGCAGGCAATGAGCAGTTCTTC
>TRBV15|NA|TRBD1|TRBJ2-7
CATSRVRTGMYEQYF
TGTGCCACCAGCAGAGTTCGGACAGGGATGTACGAGCAGTACTTC
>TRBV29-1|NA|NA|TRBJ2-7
CSVSVLADPYEQYF
TGCAGCGTGTCGGTTCTGGCGGACCCCTACGAGCAGTACTTC
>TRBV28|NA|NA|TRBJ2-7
CASRNREGYEQYF
TGTGCCAGCAGAAACAGGGAGGGCTACGAGCAGTACTTC
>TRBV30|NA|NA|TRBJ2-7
CAWSRQRGSYEQYF
TGTGCCTGGAGCCGACAGAGAGGTTCCTACGAGCAGTACTTC
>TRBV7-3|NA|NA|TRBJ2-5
CASSLGPQGTQYF
TGTGCCAGCAGCTTGGGGCCTCAAGGGACCCAGTACTTC
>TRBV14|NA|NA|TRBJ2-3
CASSQVSRARTDTQYF
TGTGCCAGCAGCCAAGTTTCCAGGGCCAGGACAGATACGCAGTATTTT
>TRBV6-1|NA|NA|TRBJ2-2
CASSDGPGANTGELFF
TGTGCCAGCAGTGATGGCCCAGGAGCGAACACCGGGGAGCTGTTTTTT
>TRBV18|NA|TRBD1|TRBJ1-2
CASSPSGQGLYGYTF
TGTGCCAGCTCACCAAGTGGACAGGGCCTCTATGGCTACACCTTC
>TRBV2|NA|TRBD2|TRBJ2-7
CASSARLAGVYEQYF
TGTGCCAGCAGTGCTCGACTAGCGGGAGTTTACGAGCAGTACTTC
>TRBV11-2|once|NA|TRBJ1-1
CASSAGPLNTEAFF
TGTGCCAGCAGCGCGGGACCCCTGAACACTGAAGCTTTCTTT
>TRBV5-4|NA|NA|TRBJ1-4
CASSFSFATNEKLFF
TGTGCCAGCAGCTTTTCCTTTGCAACTAATGAAAAACTGTTTTTT
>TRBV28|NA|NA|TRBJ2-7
CASSTGRYEQYF
TGTGCCAGCAGTACTGGGCGCTACGAGCAGTACTTC
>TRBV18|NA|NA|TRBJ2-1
CASSPGVFFPNEQFF
TGTGCCAGCTCACCAGGGGTTTTTTTCCCTAATGAGCAGTTCTTC
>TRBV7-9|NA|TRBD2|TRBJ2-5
CASSPWGREETQYF
TGTGCCAGCAGCCCGTGGGGGAGGGAAGAGACCCAGTACTTC
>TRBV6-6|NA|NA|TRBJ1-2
CASSDGRTEVNGYTF
TGTGCCAGCAGTGACGGAAGGACAGAAGTAAATGGCTACACCTTC
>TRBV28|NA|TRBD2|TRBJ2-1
CASTSLAGGRNEQFF
TGTGCCAGCACCTCGCTAGCGGGAGGTAGGAATGAGCAGTTCTTC
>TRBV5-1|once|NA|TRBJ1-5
CASSPTGNSNQPQHF
TGCGCCAGCAGTCCGACGGGAAATAGCAATCAGCCCCAGCATTTT
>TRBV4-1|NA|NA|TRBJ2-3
CASSQVGRRADTQYF
TGCGCCAGCAGCCAAGTGGGAAGGCGGGCAGATACGCAGTATTTT
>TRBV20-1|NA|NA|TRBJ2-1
CSARRGNEQFF
TGCAGTGCTAGACGGGGAAATGAGCAGTTCTTC
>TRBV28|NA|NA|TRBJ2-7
CASSLTGPYEQYF
TGTGCCAGCAGTTTGACGGGTCCCTACGAGCAGTACTTC